This T cell receptor beta chain derives from a study of blood T cell repertoires in COVID-19. In the original analysis: Reference gene primer amplification yielded estimated nucleated cell counts. This table comes from immunoSEQ multiplex PCR, and its TCRdb copy is limited to in-frame clones, with some not included. Clone size and the V and J calls come from that table; the DNA yielded D and trimming. The repertoire has roughly 150,000 clones, 80% to 90% of them found once; the top ten carry around 2.1%. Germline V lookup: CDR1 SGHKS, CDR2 YYEKEE (reference sequence). The CDR3 totals 15 residues. V dropped 5 bases and J dropped 5 bases, with 19 bases sitting between them.

The sequence came from a woman older than 75 with acute or convalescent COVID-19. The chain links TRBV5-5 to TRBJ2-5, with D perhaps TRBD1 (5 bases). Material for sequencing was peripheral blood. CDR3 nucleotides: TGTGCCAGCAGAGGCCAGGGTCGGTCGTGGGAGACCCAGTACTTC. Translation: CASRGQGRSWETQYF. Based on the CDR3 plus reference TRBV5-5 and TRBJ2-5, the full variable domain is DAGVTQSPTHLIKTRGQQVTLRCSPISGHKSVSWYQQVLGQGPQFIFQYYEKEERGRGNFPDRFSARQFPNYSSELNVNALLLGDSALYLCASRGQGRSWETQYFGPGTRLLVL.